These 32 T cell receptor beta chains share one sample of origin, sequenced in a study of read filtering for tumor transcriptome and immune sequencing. From about 400 ng of RNA, a library with molecular barcoded alpha/delta and beta/gamma adaptors was made. One entry per CDR3 protein, called by TCRdb with MiXCR from the reads. The sample lists fewer than 150,000 distinct CDR3 sequences; around 13% were seen once. The sequenced sample was a population of CD138-negative cells sorted from bone marrow. These receptors all come from a donor aged 40 or older with multiple myeloma.

This clonotype was seen more than once but under ten times. One junction end does not reproduce the germline sequence, and a read error may be involved. The chain couples TRBV11-2 to TRBJ2-2; 9 bases map to TRBD1. CDR1 SGHAT and CDR2 FQNNGV come from the germline V gene. This CDR3 contains 15 residues. This CDR3 reads CASSRTGGETGELLF. The CDR3 DNA follows: TGTGCCAGCAGTCGTACAGGGGGCGAGACCGGGGAGCTGCTTTTT.

About this clonotype: This may be a read error: a much more frequent sequence differs by one nucleotide. The chain combines TRBV7-2 with TRBJ1-1, with 7 bases lining up with TRBD1. This CDR3 comprises 13 residues. V shed 5 bases and J 6 bases; nucleotides not matched to a gene: 6. Germline values: CDR1 SGHTA, CDR2 FQGNSA. The CDR3 spells CTSSQDRAAEAFF. The CDR3 DNA reads TGTACCAGCAGCCAAGACAGGGCGGCTGAAGCTTTCTTT.

There are a few counts of this clonotype. This chain uses TRBV5-6 with TRBJ2-5; D is undetermined. With 3 bases removed from V and 3 bases from J, the gap between germline ends came to 15 bases. This CDR3 has 15 residues. Looked up from germline, CDR1 is SGHDT and CDR2 is YYEEEE. The CDR3 spells CASSSPQAGKETQYF. The CDR3 DNA sequence: TGTGCCAGCAGCTCGCCCCAGGCTGGGAAAGAGACCCAGTACTTC. Combining the CDR3 with reference TRBV5-6 and TRBJ2-5 gives the whole variable domain DAGVTQSPTHLIKTRGQQVTLRCSPKSGHDTVSWYQQALGQGPQFIFQYYEEEERQRGNFPDRFSGHQFPNYSSELNVNALLLGDSALYLCASSSPQAGKETQYFGPGTRLLVL.

The chain joins TRBV5-4 to TRBJ2-3; D remains ambiguous. The V end lost 0 bases, the J end lost 2 bases, and 10 bases lay between the germline ends. This CDR3 is built from 15 residues. The germline V gene encodes CDR1 SGHNT and CDR2 YYREEE (reference sequence). The CDR3 coding sequence is TGTGCCAGCAGCTTGGGGCGGAGCTACACAGATACGCAGTATTTT. Translation gives CASSLGRSYTDTQYF.

This clonotype has at least ten counts. V and J are TRBV29-1 and TRBJ2-2, with 7 positions matching TRBD1. This CDR3 has 14 residues. The germline V gene has CDR1 SQVTM and CDR2 ANQGSEA. V shed 7 bases, J shed 5 bases, and the junction held 10 bases outside the gene matches. DNA of the CDR3: TGCAGCGGAAGACAGGGCGATTGGACCGGGGAGCTGTTTTTT. Its translation: CSGRQGDWTGELFF.

This clonotype was picked up many times. The genes are TRBV5-1 and TRBJ2-1, with 13 nucleotides matching TRBD2. The germline gives CDR1 SGHRS, CDR2 YFSETQ. CDR3 length equals 18 residues. J lost 5 bases, V lost 3 bases, and 11 bases had no gene match. The CDR3 DNA follows: TGCGCCAGCAGCTGGGCCGGGACTAGCGGGATTAGCCACAATGAGCAGTTCTTC. Translation gives CASSWAGTSGISHNEQFF. The entire variable domain, with the rest obtained from reference TRBV5-1 and TRBJ2-1, is as follows: KAGVTQTPRYLIKTRGQQVTLSCSPISGHRSVSWYQQTPGQGLQFLFEYFSETQRNKGNFPGRFSGRQFSNSRSEMNVSTLELGDSALYLCASSWAGTSGISHNEQFFGPGTRLTVL.

This clonotype was observed once. This chain links TRBV6-2 or TRBV6-3 with TRBJ1-1; 8 bases match TRBD1. Germline CDR1 reads MNHEY; CDR2 reads SVGEGT. V shed 6 bases and J 4 bases; nucleotides not matched to a gene: 4. This CDR3 comprises 13 residues. CDR3 DNA: TGTGCCAGCAGACCAACAGGGGGCACTGAAGCTTTCTTT. Protein product: CASRPTGGTEAFF.

The chain joins TRBV6-5 to TRBJ1-2; D perhaps matches TRBD1 (6 bases). The ends were cut back, 8 bases at V and 0 bases at J, with 10 bases in the middle. The CDR3 loop spans 13 amino acids. Germline CDR1 MNHEY, CDR2 SVGAGI. The CDR3: CASWGAANYGYTF. CDR3 coding DNA: TGTGCCAGCTGGGGGGCGGCTAACTATGGCTACACCTTC.

The table lists this clonotype with a few counts. This chain uses TRBV7-8 with TRBJ2-4; TRBD2 matches 15 bases. Germline V gives CDR1 SGHVS, CDR2 FQNEAQ. The CDR3 runs to 19 residues. Losses at the gene ends were 5 bases for V and 1 base for J; bases not matched to a gene: 9. The CDR3 protein is CASSRPGLAGGQAKNIQYF. The DNA for the CDR3 is TGTGCCAGCAGCCGACCGGGACTAGCGGGGGGCCAGGCCAAAAACATTCAGTACTTC.

The chain employs TRBV30 and TRBJ2-3; D remains ambiguous. Germline loops: CDR1 GTSNPN, CDR2 SVGIG (reference sequence). The CDR3 is made up of 11 amino acids. V was trimmed by 0 bases and J by 5 bases, leaving 3 bases between them. CDR3 region: CAWSVQDTQYF. CDR3 DNA sequence: TGTGCCTGGAGTGTACAAGATACGCAGTATTTT.

In this sample, this clonotype turned up many times. A much larger clone differs by one base, so this may be a read error. The chain is built from TRBV5-6 and TRBJ2-2; D not certain. The CDR3 sequence is 13 residues long. The ends were cut back, 0 bases at V and 3 bases at J, with 3 bases in the middle. Per germline, CDR1 SGHDT and CDR2 YYEEEE. The CDR3, as DNA: TGTGCCAGCAGCTTGGGGGACACCGGGGAGCTGTTTTTT. Its protein product is CASSLGDTGELFF.

This clonotype has a count of ten or more. V is TRBV2 and J is TRBJ2-1; 8 positions agree with TRBD1. J lost 4 bases, V lost 3 bases, and 5 bases had no gene match. This CDR3 has 15 residues. CDR1 is SNHLY, CDR2 FYNNEI, per germline. CDR3 residues: CASSEQGAGYNEQFF. CDR3 nucleotide sequence: TGTGCCAGCAGTGAGCAGGGGGCAGGTTACAATGAGCAGTTCTTC.

This clonotype was counted ten times or more. This chain joins TRBV6-1 and TRBJ1-1; D gene uncertain. The V gene's germline CDR1 is MNHNS and CDR2 SASEGT. CDR3 length: 13 residues. The V and J ends lost 2 bases and 6 bases respectively, with 10 bases between them. The CDR3 here is CASSELPWPEAFF. CDR3 bases: TGTGCCAGCAGTGAATTACCTTGGCCTGAAGCTTTCTTT.

This clonotype was counted many times. The chain is built from TRBV5-4 and TRBJ2-1; weak D call: TRBD1 (5 bases). The germline CDR1 and CDR2 sequences are SGHNT and YYREEE (reference sequence). V lost 1 base to trimming and J lost 0 bases, with 11 bases between them. This CDR3 spans 16 amino acids. This CDR3 reads CASSLQGQSSYNEQFF. CDR3 nucleotide sequence: TGTGCCAGCAGCTTGCAGGGCCAGAGCTCCTACAATGAGCAGTTCTTC.

The sample holds many counts of this clonotype. The chain has TRBV20-1 and TRBJ2-7; D uncertain. Trimming removed 3 bases from V and 2 bases from J, with 11 bases in between. CDR1 and CDR2 from the germline V gene are DFQATT and SNEGSKA (reference sequence). The length of the CDR3 is 13 residues. CDR3 coding DNA: TGCAGTGCTAGTACCCAGATAGCCTACGAGCAGTACTTC. This codes for CSASTQIAYEQYF.

This clonotype has more than one count but fewer than ten. J is TRBJ1-5 and V is TRBV19; unclear D gene. The germline V and J ends were trimmed by 0 bases and 2 bases, with 8 bases remaining between them. In germline, CDR1 is LNHDA, CDR2 SQIVND (reference sequence). CDR3 length: 15 residues. This CDR3 reads CASSIDGEGNQPQHF. The CDR3 DNA is TGTGCCAGTAGTATAGACGGGGAGGGCAATCAGCCCCAGCATTTT.

This clonotype was picked up a small number of times. Given a much more abundant clone one base away, this may be a read error. V gene TRBV6-1 combines with J gene TRBJ1-4; a weak D match, TRBD1 (5 bases). V lost 2 bases to trimming and J lost 2 bases, with 9 bases between them. CDR3 length: 15 amino acids. Germline lookup yields CDR1 MNHNS and CDR2 SASEGT. CDR3 sequence (DNA): TGTGCCAGCAGTGAACTAACAGGTACTAATGAAAAACTGTTTTTT. Translated: CASSELTGTNEKLFF.

This clonotype occurred many times. V gene TRBV7-9 combines with J gene TRBJ2-7, with 10 bases identical to TRBD1. Germline CDR1 is SEHNR and CDR2 is FQNEAQ (reference sequence). The CDR3 extends over 15 amino acids. Trimming took 4 bases from V and 5 from J; bases not matched to a gene: 8. In nucleotides, the CDR3 is TGTGCCAGCAGCTCCCGGGACAGGGGATCGGACGAGCAGTACTTC. Translation: CASSSRDRGSDEQYF.

This clonotype was seen at least ten times. This rearrangement joins TRBV7-8 to TRBJ2-1, with TRBD2 identical over 7 bases. Germline V gene lookup returns CDR1 SGHVS and CDR2 FQNEAQ. The CDR3 extends over 16 amino acids. V lost 5 bases to trimming and J lost 5 bases; unmatched junction nucleotides: 12. CDR3 sequence: CASSAEGAGFNNEQFF. The DNA of the CDR3 is TGTGCCAGCAGCGCCGAAGGAGCGGGATTCAACAATGAGCAGTTCTTC.

In its sample, this clonotype was seen a few times. The V and J genes are TRBV7-3 and TRBJ2-5; D is unclear. The CDR3 sequence is 13 residues long. Per germline, CDR1 SGHTA and CDR2 FQGTGA. The V gene lost 4 bases and the J gene lost 1 base, with 7 bases spanning the gap. The CDR3 is CASSYDGQETQYF. In DNA, the CDR3 is TGTGCCAGCAGCTACGACGGCCAAGAGACCCAGTACTTC.

In this sample, this clonotype turned up many times. The V gene is TRBV20-1, the J gene TRBJ2-1, with D tentatively TRBD1 (5 bases). The germline V gene encodes CDR1 DFQATT and CDR2 SNEGSKA (reference sequence). The CDR3 consists of 14 residues. Trimming cost V 3 bases and J 3 bases, with 12 bases left between them. CDR3 sequence reads: CSARPPGNYNEQFF. CDR3 DNA sequence: TGCAGTGCTAGGCCCCCAGGGAACTACAATGAGCAGTTCTTC.

On this clonotype: A much larger clone differs by one base, so this may be a read error. The rearrangement links TRBV5-6 to TRBJ2-1; 9 nucleotides match TRBD2. CDR3 length: 17 amino acids. Germline V gives CDR1 SGHDT, CDR2 YYEEEE. The CDR3 region has the DNA TGTGCCAGCAGCCCATCTCTGGGACTAGCTCGTGAGAATGAGCAGTCCTTC. Its protein is CASSPSLGLARENEQSF.

The table lists this clonotype with many counts. This chain uses TRBV4-2 with TRBJ2-6; tentatively, D is TRBD2 (5 bases). The V end lost 1 base, the J end lost 4 bases, and 20 bases lay between the germline ends. The CDR3 is 19 amino acids. Per germline, CDR1 LGHNA and CDR2 YNFKEQ. The CDR3 loop is CASSQAGGRGLPGANVLTF. The CDR3 DNA reads TGTGCCAGCAGCCAAGCCGGAGGACGGGGTCTTCCCGGGGCCAACGTCCTGACTTTC.

A remark on this clonotype: Given a much more abundant clone one base away, this may be a read error. The chain employs TRBV2 and TRBJ1-4, with TRBD1 as a possible D gene (6 bases). Trimming pared 10 bases from V and 8 bases from J, leaving 17 bases between. Germline V gives CDR1 SNHLY, CDR2 FYNNEI. The CDR3 is made up of 13 amino acids. The CDR3 here is CATRRNREEKLFF. CDR3 bases: TGTGCCACACGCCGGAACAGGGAAGAAAAACTGTTTTTT.

This clonotype was counted ten times or more. The CDR3 spells CASSLGWTSGLQQFF. CDR3 DNA sequence: TGTGCCAGCAGCTTAGGGTGGACTAGCGGCCTCCAGCAGTTCTTC. The chain recombines TRBV11-3 with TRBJ2-1; 10 bases line up with TRBD2. The V segment lost 1 base and the J segment 11 bases; nucleotides outside the gene matches: 8. The CDR3 length is 15 residues. Germline V lookup: CDR1 SGHNT, CDR2 YENEEA.

The V call is TRBV5-1, the J call TRBJ1-1; D possibly corresponds to TRBD1 (5 bases). The V and J ends lost 6 bases and 0 bases respectively, with 12 bases between them. Germline CDR1 reads SGHRS; CDR2 reads YFSETQ. This CDR3 has 14 residues. The CDR3 DNA reads TGCGCCAGCACGCAGGGAGTCTTGAACACTGAAGCTTTCTTT. Protein: CASTQGVLNTEAFF.

V is TRBV2 and J is TRBJ2-1, with D maybe TRBD1 (6 bases). This CDR3 is built from 16 residues. CDR1 and CDR2 (germline): SNHLY, FYNNEI. Trimming took off 3 bases at V and 3 bases at J, with 15 bases between the two ends. CDR3 nucleotides: TGTGCCAGCAGTGATGGGGGCGAAGCCATCTACAATGAGCAGTTCTTC. Residues: CASSDGGEAIYNEQFF. Together with reference TRBV2 and TRBJ2-1, the CDR3 gives the full variable domain: EPEVTQTPSHQVTQMGQEVILRCVPISNHLYFYWYRQILGQKVEFLVSFYNNEISEKSEIFDDQFSVERPDGSNFTLKIRSTKLEDSAMYFCASSDGGEAIYNEQFFGPGTRLTVL.

This clonotype was picked up many times. The chain is built from TRBV28 and TRBJ1-1, with TRBD1 as a possible D gene (6 bases). Germline-derived CDR1 and CDR2 are MDHEN and SYDVKM. Between the trimmed V and J ends, which lost 6 bases and 0 bases, there was a span of 17 bases. This CDR3 region has 16 residues. The CDR3 sequence: CASRTRTDPLNTEAFF. As DNA, the CDR3 is TGTGCCAGCAGGACGAGGACAGACCCCCTGAACACTGAAGCTTTCTTT.

The chain is built from TRBV5-1 and TRBJ2-3; a weak D match, TRBD1 (7 bases). The V end lost 4 bases, the J end lost 6 bases, and 15 bases lay between the germline ends. This CDR3 has 14 residues. CDR1 is SGHRS, CDR2 YFSETQ, per germline. The CDR3 region is CASSGETGTDTQYF. DNA of the CDR3: TGCGCCAGCAGCGGGGAGACAGGGACTGATACGCAGTATTTT.

The table lists this clonotype with many counts. V is TRBV5-1 and J is TRBJ1-2; D remains unclear. Germline V gene sequence: CDR1 SGHRS, CDR2 YFSETQ. This CDR3 comprises 12 residues. V was pared by 5 bases and J by 5 bases, with 10 bases between. CDR3: CASSGTFYGYTF. The CDR3 DNA reads TGCGCCAGCAGTGGCACCTTTTATGGCTACACCTTC.

This clonotype was counted at least ten times. The rearrangement links TRBV4-1 to TRBJ2-5; no definite D call. CDR1 and CDR2 from the germline V gene are MGHRA and YSYEKL. V lost 1 base and J lost 5, with 8 bases in between. This CDR3 has 13 residues. The CDR3 sequence: CASSQVIAETQYF. DNA for the CDR3: TGCGCCAGCAGCCAAGTAATTGCGGAGACCCAGTACTTC.

This clonotype has at least ten counts. This chain links TRBV20-1 with TRBJ1-2; D remains ambiguous. Per germline, CDR1 DFQATT and CDR2 SNEGSKA (reference sequence). This CDR3 spans 15 amino acids. Trimming stripped 1 base from V and 4 bases from J, with 16 bases between. The CDR3 loop reads CSARALVGSPYGYTF. The DNA of the CDR3 is TGCAGTGCTAGAGCCTTGGTTGGGTCCCCCTATGGCTACACCTTC.